These 28 T cell receptor beta chains share one sample of origin, sequenced in a study of shared clonotypes between healthy human individuals. Repertoires were generated with immunoSEQ multiplex PCR, while TCRdb's copy carries only in-frame clones and drops some. Counted here are roughly 640,000 clones, around 74% occurring once; the ten biggest clones make up approximately 1.8%. Sequencing was carried out using memory CD4+ T cells sorted from blood. Subset of the sample: CD45RA-negative fraction. These receptors were obtained from a woman in her thirties in good health.

This clone has just one count. The genes are TRBV5-4 and TRBJ2-7; D is unclear. The CDR3 length is 12 residues. The germline V gene has CDR1 SGHNT and CDR2 YYREEE (reference sequence). Trimming stripped 1 base from V and 3 bases from J, with 5 bases between. The CDR3 region is CASSLTRYEQYF. The CDR3 DNA is TGTGCCAGCAGCTTGACCCGCTACGAGCAGTACTTC.

The chain couples TRBV6-5 to TRBJ2-7, with unresolved D. The V end was cut by 0 bases, the J end by 6 bases, with 12 bases between. This CDR3 is built from 14 residues. The germline V gene has CDR1 MNHEY and CDR2 SVGAGI. In nucleotides, the CDR3 is TGTGCCAGCAGTTACTCGACGTTTGGGTCCGAGCAGTACTTC. Encoded protein: CASSYSTFGSEQYF.

This CDR3 reads CSVAGQGFEQYF. The CDR3 region has the DNA TGCAGCGTTGCTGGGCAGGGGTTCGAGCAGTACTTC. This chain connects TRBV29-1 to TRBJ2-7; TRBD1 is a possible D gene (6 bases). V was shortened by 4 bases and J by 6 bases, with 13 bases between the two germline ends. This CDR3 has 12 residues. Germline-derived CDR1 and CDR2 are SQVTM and ANQGSEA.

This clone has a handful of counts. The chain couples TRBV11-2 to TRBJ2-7, with D perhaps matching TRBD1 or TRBD2 (5 bases each). CDR1 and CDR2 from the germline V gene are SGHAT and FQNNGV. This CDR3 contains 13 residues. The V end lost 3 bases, the J end lost 6 bases, and 12 bases lay between the germline ends. The CDR3 is CASSFPPGPEQYF. The CDR3 DNA follows: TGTGCCAGCAGCTTCCCCCCGGGGCCCGAGCAGTACTTC.

This clone was detected only a few times. The rearrangement joins TRBV6-1 to TRBJ1-5; D call uncertain. The V gene's germline CDR1 is MNHNS and CDR2 SASEGT. The CDR3 totals 12 residues. V was clipped by 1 base and J by 7 bases, with 5 bases between them. CDR3 amino acids: CASSEVDQPQHF. The CDR3 region has the DNA TGTGCCAGCAGTGAAGTAGACCAGCCCCAGCATTTT.

The rearrangement joins TRBV6-5 to TRBJ2-3; 8 bases align to TRBD2. With 6 bases clipped from V and 6 bases from J, the junction kept 8 bases outside the gene matches. Germline lookup yields CDR1 MNHEY and CDR2 SVGAGI. CDR3 length equals 14 residues. The CDR3 sequence: CASSRSGGSDTQYF. The CDR3 DNA reads as TGTGCCAGCAGCCGAAGCGGGGGCTCGGATACGCAGTATTTT.

V is TRBV7-6 and J is TRBJ2-5, with TRBD2 matching over 9 bases. The junction had 5 bases not matched to a gene; V was cut back by 1 base and J by 5 bases. From germline, CDR1 is SGHVS and CDR2 FNYEAQ. The CDR3 is made up of 15 amino acids. CDR3 loop: CASSLGVTSGETQYF. CDR3 sequence (DNA): TGTGCCAGCAGCTTAGGGGTGACTAGCGGTGAGACCCAGTACTTC.

CDR3 nucleotide sequence: TGCGCCAGCAGTTCCCCTAGCGGACCCACAGATACGCAGTATTTT. Its protein product is CASSSPSGPTDTQYF. The chain carries TRBV5-1 and TRBJ2-3, with TRBD2 matching 7 bases. CDR1 is SGHRS, CDR2 YFSETQ, per germline. V lost 5 bases, J lost 2 bases, and 8 bases stayed unmatched. This CDR3 comprises 15 residues.

This clone was observed a few times. The CDR3 DNA reads as TGTGCCAGCAGTACGCGAGGGGGAGATTATGGCTACACCTTC. Translating gives CASSTRGGDYGYTF. This sequence joins TRBV28 and TRBJ1-2; possible D gene TRBD1, 6 bases. V lost 5 bases to trimming and J lost 5 bases, with 15 bases between them. Germline CDR1 MDHEN, CDR2 SYDVKM. CDR3 length equals 14 residues.

In this sample, this clone turned up a few times. The V and J genes are TRBV5-4 and TRBJ2-3; 9 nucleotides line up with TRBD2. CDR1 and CDR2 from the germline V gene are SGHNT and YYREEE (reference sequence). The trim removed 4 bases at V and 4 bases at J, leaving 10 bases unmatched. This CDR3 region has 16 residues. The DNA for the CDR3 is TGTGCCAGCAGCCTACGCTGGACTAGCGTCGCAGATACGCAGTATTTT. As protein: CASSLRWTSVADTQYF.

This clone was seen repeatedly, ten times or more. The chain recombines TRBV30 with TRBJ2-1; weak D call: TRBD2 (6 bases). Germline assignment: CDR1 GTSNPN and CDR2 SVGIG (reference sequence). The CDR3 loop spans 13 amino acids. Trimming pared 5 bases from V and 6 bases from J, leaving 14 bases between. The CDR3 sequence: CAWDRGGSNEQFF. The CDR3 coding sequence is TGTGCCTGGGACCGTGGAGGGAGCAATGAGCAGTTCTTC. Supplemented by reference TRBV30 and TRBJ2-1, the full variable domain reads SQTIHQWPATLVQPVGSPLSLECTVEGTSNPNLYWYRQAAGRGLQLLFYSVGIGQISSEVPQNLSASRPQDRQFILSSKKLLLSDSGFYLCAWDRGGSNEQFFGPGTRLTVL.

V usage is TRBV9 and J usage is TRBJ2-1; 14 bases map to TRBD2. Trimming took 4 bases from V and 9 from J; bases not matched to a gene: 9. The CDR3 extends over 16 amino acids. Germline values: CDR1 SGDLS, CDR2 YYNGEE. CDR3 amino acids: CASSTPGLAGGSEQFF. For the CDR3, the DNA is TGTGCCAGCAGCACCCCCGGACTAGCGGGAGGTAGTGAGCAGTTCTTC.

The V call is TRBV4-1, the J call TRBJ2-5; D gene uncertain. V lost 0 bases, J lost 4 bases, and 6 bases lay in between. The CDR3 contains 13 residues. CDR1 and CDR2 (germline): MGHRA, YSYEKL. The CDR3 loop is CASSQDDGETQYF. Here the CDR3 DNA reads TGCGCCAGCAGCCAAGATGATGGAGAGACCCAGTACTTC.

The chain employs TRBV18 and TRBJ2-1; D not resolved. V lost 3 bases and J lost 2, with 11 bases in between. Germline CDR1 is KGHSH and CDR2 is LQKENI. The CDR3 extends over 15 amino acids. The DNA of the CDR3 is TGTGCCAGCTCACCCCTTGGGCAGGCCTACAATGAGCAGTTCTTC. Protein sequence: CASSPLGQAYNEQFF.

The rearrangement uses TRBV5-6 and TRBJ1-1, with D unclear. Between the trimmed V and J ends, which lost 0 bases and 2 bases, there was a span of 11 bases. The germline gives CDR1 SGHDT, CDR2 YYEEEE. The CDR3 contains 15 residues. The CDR3 DNA reads as TGTGCCAGCAGCTTGGGCCTCACACTAAACACTGAAGCTTTCTTT. This codes for CASSLGLTLNTEAFF.

This clone occurred a few times. The chain joins TRBV28 to TRBJ2-2, with 10 bases identical to TRBD2. V lost 10 bases, J lost 5 bases, and 7 bases stayed unmatched. Germline V gene lookup returns CDR1 MDHEN and CDR2 SYDVKM. The CDR3 is 14 amino acids. CDR3 in amino acids: CATHPGLATGELFF. The CDR3 nucleotides read TGTGCCACCCACCCGGGACTAGCGACCGGGGAGCTGTTTTTT.

The rearrangement links TRBV11-1 to TRBJ2-3; D gene ambiguous. The CDR3 extends over 14 amino acids. With 5 bases removed from V and 2 bases from J, the gap between germline ends came to 11 bases. Looked up from germline, CDR1 is SGHAT and CDR2 is FQDESV (reference sequence). CDR3 in DNA: TGTGCCAGCAGCCCCCGCCACCTCACAGATACGCAGTATTTT. Protein sequence: CASSPRHLTDTQYF.

This clone was counted at least ten times. The V call is TRBV6-1, the J call TRBJ1-5; 8 nucleotides agree with TRBD1. The germline V gene encodes CDR1 MNHNS and CDR2 SASEGT. Losses at the gene ends were 8 bases for V and 3 bases for J; bases not matched to a gene: 6. The CDR3 consists of 14 residues. The CDR3, as DNA: TGTGCCAGCCTTCGGACAGGGTTCAATCAGCCCCAGCATTTT. Translating it yields CASLRTGFNQPQHF.

This clone was counted only a few times. The J gene is TRBJ2-2, the V gene TRBV5-1, with D perhaps matching TRBD1 (6 bases). Between the trimmed V and J ends, which lost 5 bases and 1 base, there was a span of 12 bases. CDR1 SGHRS and CDR2 YFSETQ come from the germline V gene. The CDR3 is 15 residues long. The CDR3 protein is CASRPGHLNTGELFF. DNA for the CDR3: TGCGCCAGCAGGCCGGGACACTTGAACACCGGGGAGCTGTTTTTT. Full variable domain (rest looked up from reference TRBV5-1 and TRBJ2-2): KAGVTQTPRYLIKTRGQQVTLSCSPISGHRSVSWYQQTPGQGLQFLFEYFSETQRNKGNFPGRFSGRQFSNSRSEMNVSTLELGDSALYLCASRPGHLNTGELFFGEGSRLTVL.

This clone showed up just a few times. Other DNA sequences in this sample translate to the same CDR3. In DNA, the CDR3 is TGTGCCAGCAGCCAAGCGGGGTACAATGAGCAGTTCTTC. Its protein product is CASSQAGYNEQFF. This chain uses TRBV4-2 with TRBJ2-1; D might be TRBD2 (5 bases). Trimming took 1 base from V and 4 from J, leaving 5 bases between them. The CDR3 contains 13 residues. CDR1 is LGHNA and CDR2 is YNFKEQ in the germline V gene.

CDR3 in DNA: TGTGCCAGCAGTTCACAAATAGGAGCTTTCTTT. Its protein product is CASSSQIGAFF. The rearrangement links TRBV6-1 to TRBJ1-1; D remains ambiguous. CDR1 is MNHNS and CDR2 is SASEGT in the germline V gene. The germline V and J ends were trimmed by 5 bases and 10 bases, with 11 bases remaining between them. The CDR3 runs 11 residues.

The chain is built from TRBV19 and TRBJ2-3, with TRBD2 as a possible D gene (5 bases). The germline V and J ends were trimmed by 1 base and 5 bases, with 13 bases remaining between them. The CDR3 covers 15 residues. CDR1 LNHDA and CDR2 SQIVND come from the germline V gene (reference sequence). CDR3 nucleotide sequence: TGTGCCAGTAGTATAGGGGCGGATGCGGGAGATACGCAGTATTTT. It specifies CASSIGADAGDTQYF.

This chain joins TRBV28 and TRBJ1-3, with TRBD1 identical over 9 bases. Trimming cost V 2 bases and J 2 bases; bases outside gene matches: 10. The CDR3 spans 18 residues. Germline V lookup: CDR1 MDHEN, CDR2 SYDVKM. The CDR3 sequence: CASSLPLVQGAAGNTIYF. Written as DNA, the CDR3 is TGTGCCAGCAGTTTACCCCTCGTACAGGGGGCTGCTGGAAACACCATATATTTT.

V usage is TRBV28 and J usage is TRBJ1-2; no definite D call. V was shortened by 7 bases and J by 7 bases, with 13 bases between the two germline ends. The germline V gene encodes CDR1 MDHEN and CDR2 SYDVKM. The CDR3 length is 12 residues. CDR3 DNA sequence: TGTGCCAGCACCTCAGATCGCCGTGGCTACACCTTC. Translation gives CASTSDRRGYTF.

J is TRBJ2-1 and V is TRBV7-6; D is possibly TRBD1 or TRBD2 (6 bases each). The V end lost 3 bases, the J end lost 5 bases, and 14 bases lay between the germline ends. The length of the CDR3 is 15 residues. Germline assignment: CDR1 SGHVS and CDR2 FNYEAQ. The DNA for the CDR3 is TGTGCCAGCAGCTTGGGGGCGGGCGGGGACAATGAGCAGTTCTTC. Its translation: CASSLGAGGDNEQFF.

The V and J genes are TRBV19 and TRBJ1-3, with D tentatively TRBD1 (6 bases). The CDR3 is 18 amino acids. Germline CDR1 reads LNHDA; CDR2 reads SQIVND (reference sequence). V was cut by 3 bases and J by 1 base, with 19 bases left in between. CDR3 sequence (DNA): TGTGCCAGTAGTATCGGGCAGGGGTACTCATATTCTGGAAACACCATATATTTT. Protein: CASSIGQGYSYSGNTIYF.

The V call is TRBV5-5, the J call TRBJ2-1, with D unresolved. The V end lost 0 bases, the J end lost 6 bases, and 7 bases lay between the germline ends. This CDR3 region has 13 residues. Germline V gene sequence: CDR1 SGHKS, CDR2 YYEKEE (reference sequence). The CDR3 here is CASSLGPFNEQFF. DNA of the CDR3: TGTGCCAGCAGCTTGGGCCCCTTCAATGAGCAGTTCTTC.

This chain uses TRBV4-1 with TRBJ1-6; D is unclear. The ends were cut back, 0 bases at V and 8 bases at J, with 8 bases in the middle. CDR1 and CDR2 from the germline V gene are MGHRA and YSYEKL. The CDR3 totals 14 residues. The CDR3 sequence is CASSQEGSHSPLHF. In DNA form, the CDR3 reads TGCGCCAGCAGCCAAGAAGGGTCGCATTCACCCCTCCACTTT.